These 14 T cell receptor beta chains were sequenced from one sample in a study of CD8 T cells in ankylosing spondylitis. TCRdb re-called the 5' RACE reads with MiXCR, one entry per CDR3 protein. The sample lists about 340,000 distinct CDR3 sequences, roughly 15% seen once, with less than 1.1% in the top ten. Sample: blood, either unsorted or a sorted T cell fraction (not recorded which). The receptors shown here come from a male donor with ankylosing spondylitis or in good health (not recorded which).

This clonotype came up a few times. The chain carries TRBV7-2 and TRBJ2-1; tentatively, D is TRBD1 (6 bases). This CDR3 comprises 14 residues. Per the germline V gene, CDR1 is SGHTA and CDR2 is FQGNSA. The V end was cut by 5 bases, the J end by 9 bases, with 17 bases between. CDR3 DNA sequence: TGTGCCAGCAGCCTCGGACTGGTCAGGGGTGAGCAGTTCTTC. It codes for CASSLGLVRGEQFF.

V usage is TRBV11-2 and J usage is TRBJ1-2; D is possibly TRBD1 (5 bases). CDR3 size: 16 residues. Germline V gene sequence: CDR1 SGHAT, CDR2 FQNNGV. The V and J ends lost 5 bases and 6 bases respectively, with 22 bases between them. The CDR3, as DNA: TGTGCCAGCAGCCCGAATCCGACAGATTTGAGAGATGGCTACACCTTC. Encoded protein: CASSPNPTDLRDGYTF.

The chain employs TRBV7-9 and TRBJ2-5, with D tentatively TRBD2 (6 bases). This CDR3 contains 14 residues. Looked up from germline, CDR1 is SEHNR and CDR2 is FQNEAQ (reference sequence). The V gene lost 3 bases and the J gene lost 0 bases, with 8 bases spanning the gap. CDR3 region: CASSFGGNQETQYF. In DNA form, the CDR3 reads TGTGCCAGCAGCTTCGGCGGGAACCAAGAGACCCAGTACTTC.

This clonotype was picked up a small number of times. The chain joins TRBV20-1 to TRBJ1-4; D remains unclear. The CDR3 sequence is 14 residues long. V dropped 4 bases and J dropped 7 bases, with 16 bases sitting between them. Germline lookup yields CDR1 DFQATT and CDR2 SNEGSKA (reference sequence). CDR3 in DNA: TGCAGTGCTAACGCCGGGATCAACGCTGAAAAACTGTTTTTT. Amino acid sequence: CSANAGINAEKLFF.

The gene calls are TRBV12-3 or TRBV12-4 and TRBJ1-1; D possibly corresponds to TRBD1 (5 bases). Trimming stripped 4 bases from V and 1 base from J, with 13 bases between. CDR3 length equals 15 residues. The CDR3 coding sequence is TGTGCCAGCAGTTACCGGGGCAGGACGAACACTGAAGCTTTCTTT. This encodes CASSYRGRTNTEAFF.

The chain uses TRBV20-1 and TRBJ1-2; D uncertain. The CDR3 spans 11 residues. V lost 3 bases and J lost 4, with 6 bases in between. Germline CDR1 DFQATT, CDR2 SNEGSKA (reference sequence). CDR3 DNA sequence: TGCAGTGCTAGCGCAGGCTATGGCTACACCTTC. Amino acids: CSASAGYGYTF.

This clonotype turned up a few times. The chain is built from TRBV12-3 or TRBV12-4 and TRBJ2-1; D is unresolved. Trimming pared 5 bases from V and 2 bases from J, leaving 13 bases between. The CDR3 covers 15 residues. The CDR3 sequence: CASSPLGFTYNEQFF. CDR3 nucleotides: TGTGCCAGCAGTCCCCTAGGGTTCACCTACAATGAGCAGTTCTTC.

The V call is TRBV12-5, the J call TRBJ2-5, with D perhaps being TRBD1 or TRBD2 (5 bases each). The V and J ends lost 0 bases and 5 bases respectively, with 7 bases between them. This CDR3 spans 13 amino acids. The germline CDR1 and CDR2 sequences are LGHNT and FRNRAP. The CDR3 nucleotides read TGTGCTAGTGGTTTGGTGGGGGTTGAGACCCAGTACTTC. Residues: CASGLVGVETQYF.

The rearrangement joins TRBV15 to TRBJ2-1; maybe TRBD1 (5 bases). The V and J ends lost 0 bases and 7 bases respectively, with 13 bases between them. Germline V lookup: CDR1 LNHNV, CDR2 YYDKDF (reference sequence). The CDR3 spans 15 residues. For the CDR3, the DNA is TGTGCCACCAGCAGAGATCGGATTCAGGGTAATGAGCAGTTCTTC. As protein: CATSRDRIQGNEQFF.

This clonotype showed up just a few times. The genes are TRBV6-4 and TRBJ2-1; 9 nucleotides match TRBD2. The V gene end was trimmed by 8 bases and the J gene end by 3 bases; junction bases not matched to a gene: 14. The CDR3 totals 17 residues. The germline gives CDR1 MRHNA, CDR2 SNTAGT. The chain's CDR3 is CASGYTRLAEFYNEQFF. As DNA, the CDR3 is TGTGCCAGCGGCTACACCCGACTAGCGGAGTTCTACAATGAGCAGTTCTTC.

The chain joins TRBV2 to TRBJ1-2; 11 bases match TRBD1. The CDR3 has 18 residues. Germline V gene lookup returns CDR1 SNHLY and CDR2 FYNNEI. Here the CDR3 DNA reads TGTACCTTCAGTCCGGGACCGGGACAGGGGGTAAAGTATTATGGCTACACCTTC. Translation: CTFSPGPGQGVKYYGYTF.

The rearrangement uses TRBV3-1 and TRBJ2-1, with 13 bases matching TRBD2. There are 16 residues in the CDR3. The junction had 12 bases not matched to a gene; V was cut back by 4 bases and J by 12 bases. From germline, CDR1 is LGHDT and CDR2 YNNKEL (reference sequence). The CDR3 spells CASSRGRLAGGATQFF. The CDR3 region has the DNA TGTGCCAGCAGCCGCGGTAGACTAGCGGGAGGAGCGACGCAGTTCTTC.

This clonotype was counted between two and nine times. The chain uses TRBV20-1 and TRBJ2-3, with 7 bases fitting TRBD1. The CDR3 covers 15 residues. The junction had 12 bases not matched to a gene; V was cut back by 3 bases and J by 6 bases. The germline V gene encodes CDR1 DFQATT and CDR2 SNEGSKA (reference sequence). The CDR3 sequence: CSARVGTAFRDTQYF. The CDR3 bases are TGCAGTGCTAGGGTAGGGACAGCTTTTCGGGATACGCAGTATTTT.

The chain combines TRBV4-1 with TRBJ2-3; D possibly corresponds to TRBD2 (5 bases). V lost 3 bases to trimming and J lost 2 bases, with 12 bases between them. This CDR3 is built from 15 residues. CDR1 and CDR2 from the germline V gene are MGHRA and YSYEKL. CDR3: CASSQEESYTDTQYF. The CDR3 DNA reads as TGCGCCAGCAGCCAGGAGGAAAGCTACACAGATACGCAGTATTTT.